This TCR beta chain was identified in a study of blood T cell repertoires in COVID-19. Study at large: Acute and convalescent COVID-19 samples came from the United States, Italy and Spain. T cells, B-cell-depleted T cells, or PBMCs supplied cDNA or gDNA.

Sequenced by immunoSEQ multiplex PCR; TCRdb stores in-frame clones only, minus some. Of 200,000 to 300,000 clones listed, under 90% are singletons. The age range of participants was roughly 18 to 90 years, with residence in 20 to 25 US areas. Within 2 weeks of study entry, exposed participants had contacted a PCR-confirmed or clinician-diagnosed COVID-19 case. The clonotype comes from a middle-aged woman who had been exposed to COVID-19. Sequencing input: PBMCs or T cells enriched from blood (not recorded which).

CDR3 sequence: CASSLGAGSSYEQYF. The CDR3 DNA reads as TGTGCCAGCAGCTTAGGGGCTGGGAGCTCCTACGAGCAGTACTTC. The V call is TRBV7-6, the J call TRBJ2-7; D possibly corresponds to TRBD2 (5 bases). CDR3 length: 15 amino acids. Looked up from germline, CDR1 is SGHVS and CDR2 is FNYEAQ. The V and J ends lost 1 base and 0 bases respectively, with 10 bases between them.